One sample yielded the 13 T cell receptor beta chains listed below, sequenced in a study of shared clonotypes between healthy human individuals. Profiled with immunoSEQ multiplex PCR; TCRdb holds only in-frame clones, not every one. The sample yields approximately 470,000 clones, 70% to 85% seen once. The source material was PBMCs. These receptor sequences come from a woman in her thirties or forties in good health. Some clones in this sample may be carry-over from other donors' samples.

This clone was detected only a few times. The chain employs TRBV28 and TRBJ2-2; D is undetermined. V shed 3 bases and J shed 2 bases, with 16 bases lying between them. Germline V gene sequence: CDR1 MDHEN, CDR2 SYDVKM. The CDR3 totals 17 residues. The CDR3: CASSFRPTLGNTGELFF. CDR3 nucleotide sequence: TGTGCCAGCAGTTTCCGGCCTACCCTCGGCAACACCGGGGAGCTGTTTTTT.

The chain combines TRBV28 with TRBJ2-7, with a tentative D call TRBD1 (6 bases). The germline V and J ends were trimmed by 6 bases and 2 bases, with 11 bases remaining between them. In germline, CDR1 is MDHEN, CDR2 SYDVKM. The CDR3 consists of 13 residues. CDR3 protein: CASRVDRPYEQYF. CDR3 DNA: TGTGCCAGCAGGGTCGACAGGCCCTACGAGCAGTACTTC. The full variable domain, completed using reference TRBV28 and TRBJ2-7, is DVKVTQSSRYLVKRTGEKVFLECVQDMDHENMFWYRQDPGLGLRLIYFSYDVKMKEKGDIPEGYSVSREKKERFSLILESASTNQTSMYLCASRVDRPYEQYFGPGTRLTVT.

The V and J genes are TRBV29-1 and TRBJ2-5; 8 positions agree with TRBD2. V lost 4 bases and J lost 11; bases outside the gene matches: 6. Germline V gives CDR1 SQVTM, CDR2 ANQGSEA. CDR3 length: 11 amino acids. The CDR3 here is CSVGLAREQYF. CDR3 DNA: TGCAGCGTTGGACTAGCGAGGGAGCAGTACTTC.

The rearrangement links TRBV5-4 to TRBJ2-1, with D unclear. Per germline, CDR1 SGHNT and CDR2 YYREEE (reference sequence). The ends were cut back, 4 bases at V and 6 bases at J, with 11 bases in the middle. The CDR3 consists of 13 residues. CDR3 sequence: CASSPGPFNEQFF. The CDR3 coding sequence is TGTGCCAGCAGCCCTGGGCCTTTCAATGAGCAGTTCTTC.

This clone came up a few times. J is TRBJ1-2 and V is TRBV27, with 9 bases aligning to TRBD1. CDR3 length: 18 residues. V lost 6 bases to trimming and J lost 8 bases; unmatched junction nucleotides: 22. CDR1 and CDR2 from the germline V gene are MNHEY and SMNVEV (reference sequence). Written as DNA, the CDR3 is TGTGCCAGCAGGGGATCTTTCGGCCGGGACAGGGCAAGAGGGGGCTACACCTTC. It codes for CASRGSFGRDRARGGYTF.

This chain joins TRBV4-2 and TRBJ2-2, with 9 bases lining up with TRBD2. This CDR3 region has 16 residues. Germline CDR1 is LGHNA and CDR2 is YNFKEQ. Trimming took 4 bases from V and 3 from J; bases not matched to a gene: 6. CDR3 DNA sequence: TGTGCCAGCAGCCCGAGGACTAGCGCCGACACCGGGGAGCTGTTTTTT. It yields the protein CASSPRTSADTGELFF.

This chain links TRBV7-8 with TRBJ2-7; D gene ambiguous. Per the germline V gene, CDR1 is SGHVS and CDR2 is FQNEAQ. The CDR3 has 14 amino acids. V was pared by 5 bases and J by 0 bases, with 11 bases between. The CDR3 DNA reads as TGTGCCAGCAGCCATGTAGAATACTCCTACGAGCAGTACTTC. Its translation is CASSHVEYSYEQYF.

The chain carries TRBV7-8 and TRBJ2-4; D remains ambiguous. This CDR3 has 18 amino acids. Germline CDR1 SGHVS, CDR2 FQNEAQ. V lost 5 bases, J lost 0 bases, and 20 bases lay in between. CDR3 loop: CASSPERLVFGAKNIQYF. The CDR3 DNA is TGTGCCAGCAGCCCAGAAAGGCTGGTGTTTGGAGCCAAAAACATTCAGTACTTC.

The CDR3 DNA reads as TGTGCCAGCAGTTCATTAGCGGGAGGGTCAGAGACCCAGTACTTC. This translates into CASSSLAGGSETQYF. This rearrangement joins TRBV28 to TRBJ2-5, with 11 bases that match TRBD2. The CDR3 extends over 15 amino acids. The J segment lost 4 bases and the V segment lost 4 bases, leaving 5 bases of the junction unmatched. The germline V gene has CDR1 MDHEN and CDR2 SYDVKM.

The V and J genes are TRBV4-2 and TRBJ2-7; D not resolved. The germline V gene has CDR1 LGHNA and CDR2 YNFKEQ. Trimming removed 1 base at V and 6 bases at J, with 10 bases between. The CDR3 is 13 residues long. The chain's CDR3 is CASSQVVTGEQYF. The CDR3 DNA reads TGTGCCAGCAGCCAAGTCGTAACGGGCGAGCAGTACTTC.

This chain uses TRBV15 with TRBJ2-7; D gene ambiguous. With 1 base removed from V and 4 bases from J, the gap between germline ends came to 8 bases. In germline, CDR1 is LNHNV, CDR2 YYDKDF (reference sequence). There are 13 residues in the CDR3. CDR3 amino acids: CATSRVGIYEQYF. DNA for the CDR3: TGTGCCACCAGCAGAGTAGGGATTTACGAGCAGTACTTC.

This clone was counted ten times or more. This chain uses TRBV20-1 with TRBJ1-2; D is unresolved. V was pared by 6 bases and J by 3 bases, with 8 bases between. The CDR3 covers 11 residues. Germline V gene sequence: CDR1 DFQATT, CDR2 SNEGSKA (reference sequence). The DNA for the CDR3 is TGCAGTGCCTCCGAGGACTATGGCTACACCTTC. The encoded protein is CSASEDYGYTF.

The rearrangement links TRBV28 to TRBJ2-7; 7 bases map to TRBD1. CDR1 and CDR2 from the germline V gene are MDHEN and SYDVKM. Trimming at V came to 5 bases and at J to 3 bases, leaving 19 bases not matched to a gene. This CDR3 spans 18 amino acids. CDR3: CASSPLIPRRQGDYEQYF. The CDR3 bases are TGTGCCAGCAGTCCCCTTATTCCCCGCCGACAGGGTGACTACGAGCAGTACTTC. Full variable domain (missing parts from reference TRBV28 and TRBJ2-7): DVKVTQSSRYLVKRTGEKVFLECVQDMDHENMFWYRQDPGLGLRLIYFSYDVKMKEKGDIPEGYSVSREKKERFSLILESASTNQTSMYLCASSPLIPRRQGDYEQYFGPGTRLTVT.